Each of the 8 T cell receptor beta chains below was sequenced from the same sample in a study of blood T cell repertoires in COVID-19. TCRdb keeps only in-frame clones here, not all; method: immunoSEQ multiplex PCR. The data contain approximately 140,000 clones, less than 90% of them seen just once; the ten biggest clones take up about 2.5%. Source material: PBMCs or T cells enriched from blood (not recorded which). Receptors originate from a woman aged 45-65 years who had recovered from COVID-19.

The chain combines TRBV10-2 with TRBJ1-1, with 7 bases matching TRBD1. The CDR3 totals 13 residues. CDR1 is WSHSY and CDR2 is SAAADI in the germline V gene. The ends lost 6 bases at V and 1 base at J; junction bases unmatched: 2. The CDR3 loop reads CASSGTENTEAFF. The CDR3 DNA reads TGCGCCAGCAGCGGGACAGAGAACACTGAAGCTTTCTTT.

J is TRBJ2-3 and V is TRBV9; the match to TRBD1 covers 7 bases. CDR3 length equals 15 residues. After removal of 0 bases from V and 4 bases from J, the junction contained 5 bases not matched to a gene. Looked up from germline, CDR1 is SGDLS and CDR2 is YYNGEE. Here the CDR3 DNA reads TGTGCCAGCAGCGTAGAGGGGGCTAATGCAGATACGCAGTATTTT. This translates into CASSVEGANADTQYF.

The gene calls are TRBV4-3 and TRBJ2-1; D may be TRBD2 (6 bases). The CDR3 is 13 amino acids. Trimming pared 0 bases from V and 13 bases from J, leaving 13 bases between. Germline CDR1 and CDR2: LGHNA and YSLEER. The CDR3 loop reads CASSQDRGITQFF. The CDR3 DNA reads as TGCGCCAGCAGCCAAGACCGGGGGATTACACAGTTCTTC.

The chain joins TRBV7-2 to TRBJ2-7; a weak D match, TRBD2 (6 bases). CDR3 length equals 15 residues. CDR1 and CDR2 (germline): SGHTA, FQGNSA. V was clipped by 5 bases and J by 3 bases, with 17 bases between them. For the CDR3, the DNA is TGTGCCAGCAGCGTTTCGCAGGGAGGTAGCTACGAGCAGTACTTC. This encodes CASSVSQGGSYEQYF.

As to this clone: The junction departs from germline at one end; a sequencing error may be responsible. V and J are TRBV6-2 or TRBV6-3 and TRBJ1-1; no firm D call. Germline V gives CDR1 MNHEY, CDR2 SVGEGT. The CDR3 spans 14 residues. The CDR3 DNA is TGTGCCAGCAGCTCTATCGATCTGAAGACTGAAGCTTTCTTT. The encoded protein is CASSSIDLKTEAFF.

The rearrangement joins TRBV18 to TRBJ2-1; 11 bases line up with TRBD2. The V gene end was trimmed by 1 base and the J gene end by 6 bases; junction bases not matched to a gene: 5. Germline V CDR1 and CDR2: KGHSH, LQKENI. CDR3 length equals 16 residues. The CDR3 DNA reads TGTGCCAGCTCACCACGCTTAGCGGGAGGGGGCAATGAGCAGTTCTTC. Protein: CASSPRLAGGGNEQFF.

The rearrangement joins TRBV7-9 to TRBJ2-7; D uncertain. Germline V gene lookup returns CDR1 SEHNR and CDR2 FQNEAQ (reference sequence). V shed 1 base and J shed 10 bases, with 11 bases lying between them. The CDR3 spans 12 residues. CDR3 nucleotides: TGTGCCAGCAGCTTAGGCCCACTCCAACAGTACTTC. Amino acids: CASSLGPLQQYF.

V and J are TRBV5-1 and TRBJ2-1; 9 nucleotides line up with TRBD1. The CDR3 totals 14 residues. CDR1 and CDR2 (germline): SGHRS, YFSETQ. V trimming: 1 base; J trimming: 9 bases; junction bases outside the gene matches: 5. The CDR3 sequence: CASSLLQGAGEQFF. CDR3 nucleotides: TGCGCCAGCAGCTTGTTACAGGGGGCCGGTGAGCAGTTCTTC.